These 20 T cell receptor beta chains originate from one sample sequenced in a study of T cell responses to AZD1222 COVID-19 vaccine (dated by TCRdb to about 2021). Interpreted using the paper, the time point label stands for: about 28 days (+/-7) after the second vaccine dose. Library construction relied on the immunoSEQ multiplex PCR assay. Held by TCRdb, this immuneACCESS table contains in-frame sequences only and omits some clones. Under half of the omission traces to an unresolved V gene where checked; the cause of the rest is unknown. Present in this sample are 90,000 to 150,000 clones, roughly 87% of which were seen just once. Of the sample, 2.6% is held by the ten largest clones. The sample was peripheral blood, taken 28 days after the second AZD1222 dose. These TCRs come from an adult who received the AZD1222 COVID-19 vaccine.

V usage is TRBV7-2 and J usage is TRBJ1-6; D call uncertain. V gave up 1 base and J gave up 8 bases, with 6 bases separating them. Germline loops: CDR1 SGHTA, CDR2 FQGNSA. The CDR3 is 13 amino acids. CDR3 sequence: CASSLVGYSPLHF. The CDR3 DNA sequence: TGTGCCAGCAGCTTAGTAGGGTATTCACCCCTCCACTTT. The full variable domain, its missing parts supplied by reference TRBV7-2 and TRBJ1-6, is GAGVSQSPSNKVTEKGKDVELRCDPISGHTALYWYRQSLGQGLEFLIYFQGNSAPDKSGLPSDRFSAERTGGSVSTLTIQRTQQEDSAVYLCASSLVGYSPLHFGNGTRLTVT.

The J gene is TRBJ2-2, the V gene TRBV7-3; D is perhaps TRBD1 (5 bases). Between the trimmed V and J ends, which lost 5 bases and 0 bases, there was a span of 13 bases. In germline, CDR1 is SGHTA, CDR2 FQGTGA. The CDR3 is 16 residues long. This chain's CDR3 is CASSAKQVPNTGELFF. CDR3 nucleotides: TGTGCCAGCAGCGCAAAACAGGTGCCGAACACCGGGGAGCTGTTTTTT.

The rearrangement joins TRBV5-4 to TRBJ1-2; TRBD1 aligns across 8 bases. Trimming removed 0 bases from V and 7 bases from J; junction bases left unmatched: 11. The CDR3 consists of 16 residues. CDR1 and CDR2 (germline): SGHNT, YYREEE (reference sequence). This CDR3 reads CASSLALPGQAAGYTF. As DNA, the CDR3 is TGTGCCAGCAGCTTGGCCCTCCCGGGACAGGCTGCTGGCTACACCTTC.

CDR3 nucleotides: TGTGCCAGCAGCTTCCGTATGACGAGTTACAATGAGCAGTTCTTC. It encodes CASSFRMTSYNEQFF. V is TRBV9 and J is TRBJ2-1; D unclear. The length of the CDR3 is 15 residues. Germline assignment: CDR1 SGDLS and CDR2 YYNGEE. The V end was cut by 4 bases, the J end by 4 bases, with 15 bases between.

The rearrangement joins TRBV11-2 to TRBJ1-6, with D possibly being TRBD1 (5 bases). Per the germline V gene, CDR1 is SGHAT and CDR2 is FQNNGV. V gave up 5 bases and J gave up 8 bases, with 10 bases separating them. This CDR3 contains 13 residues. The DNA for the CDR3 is TGTGCCAGCAGCCCTGGGACTCATTCACCCCTCCACTTT. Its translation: CASSPGTHSPLHF.

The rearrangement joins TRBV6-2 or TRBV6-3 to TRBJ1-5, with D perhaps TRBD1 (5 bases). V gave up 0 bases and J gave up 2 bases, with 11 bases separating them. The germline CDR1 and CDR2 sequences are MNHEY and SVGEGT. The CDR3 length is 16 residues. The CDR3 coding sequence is TGTGCCAGCAGTTACTCCGGGGGAATCGGCAATCAGCCCCAGCATTTT. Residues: CASSYSGGIGNQPQHF.

Written as DNA, the CDR3 is TGTGCCAGCAGTTACGCACAGTACAATCAGCCCCAGCATTTT. This sequence encodes CASSYAQYNQPQHF. The J gene is TRBJ1-5, the V gene TRBV6-5; D uncertain. In germline, CDR1 is MNHEY, CDR2 SVGAGI. V was shortened by 2 bases and J by 3 bases, with 8 bases between the two germline ends. The CDR3 has 14 residues.

CDR3 residues: CATRLRDTNYNSPLHF. In nucleotides, the CDR3 is TGTGCCACAAGGCTCCGGGACACCAACTATAATTCACCCCTCCACTTT. This chain uses TRBV19 with TRBJ1-6; TRBD1 is a possible D gene (6 bases). The V end lost 10 bases, the J end lost 3 bases, and 19 bases lay between the germline ends. Germline CDR1 LNHDA, CDR2 SQIVND (reference sequence). The length of the CDR3 is 16 residues.

CDR3 coding DNA: TGTGCCAGCAGTGAAGACCAGGGGTCGGCGACCTACGAGCAGTACTTC. Translation gives CASSEDQGSATYEQYF. The rearrangement uses TRBV6-1 and TRBJ2-7; D is perhaps TRBD1 (6 bases). The length of the CDR3 is 16 residues. V was cut by 1 base and J by 2 bases, with 15 bases left in between. Per the germline V gene, CDR1 is MNHNS and CDR2 is SASEGT.

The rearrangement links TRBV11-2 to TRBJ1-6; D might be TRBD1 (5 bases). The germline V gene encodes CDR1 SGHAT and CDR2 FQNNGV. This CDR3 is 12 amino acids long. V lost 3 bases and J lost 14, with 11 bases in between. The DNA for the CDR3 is TGTGCCAGCAGCTTTGGGGCTGCGGCCCTCCACTTT. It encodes CASSFGAAALHF. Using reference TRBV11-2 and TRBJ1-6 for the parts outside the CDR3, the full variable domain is EAGVAQSPRYKIIEKRQSVAFWCNPISGHATLYWYQQILGQGPKLLIQFQNNGVVDDSQLPKDRFSAERLKGVDSTLKIQPAKLEDSAVYLCASSFGAAALHFGNGTRLTVT.

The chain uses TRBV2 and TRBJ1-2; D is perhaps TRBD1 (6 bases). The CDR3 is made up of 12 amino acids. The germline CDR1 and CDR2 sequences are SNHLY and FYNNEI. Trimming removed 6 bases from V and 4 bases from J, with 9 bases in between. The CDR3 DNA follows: TGTGCCAGCAGGCGCAGGGGCTATGGCTACACCTTC. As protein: CASRRRGYGYTF.

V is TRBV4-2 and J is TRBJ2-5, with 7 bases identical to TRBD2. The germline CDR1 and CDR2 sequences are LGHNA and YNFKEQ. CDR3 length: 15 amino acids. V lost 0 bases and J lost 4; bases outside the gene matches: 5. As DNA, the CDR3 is TGTGCCAGCAGCCAAGATCGGCTAGCGGTAGAGACCCAGTACTTC. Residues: CASSQDRLAVETQYF.

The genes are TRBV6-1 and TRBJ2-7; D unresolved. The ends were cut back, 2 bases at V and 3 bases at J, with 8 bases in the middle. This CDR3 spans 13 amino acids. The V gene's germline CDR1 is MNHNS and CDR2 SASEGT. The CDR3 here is CASSELQIYEQYF. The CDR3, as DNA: TGTGCCAGCAGTGAATTACAAATCTACGAGCAGTACTTC.

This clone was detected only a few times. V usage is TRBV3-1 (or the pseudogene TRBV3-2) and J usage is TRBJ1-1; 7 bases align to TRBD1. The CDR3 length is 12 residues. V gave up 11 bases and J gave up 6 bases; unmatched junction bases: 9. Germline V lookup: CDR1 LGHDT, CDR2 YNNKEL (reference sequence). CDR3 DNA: TGTGCCGGACAGACAGGGAATTCTGAAGCTTTCTTT. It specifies CAGQTGNSEAFF.

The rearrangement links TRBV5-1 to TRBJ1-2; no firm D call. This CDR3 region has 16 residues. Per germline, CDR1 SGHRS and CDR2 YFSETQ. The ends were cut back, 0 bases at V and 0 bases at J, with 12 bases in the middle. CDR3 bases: TGCGCCAGCAGCTTGGACCCGGCTAGCACTAACTATGGCTACACCTTC. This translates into CASSLDPASTNYGYTF.

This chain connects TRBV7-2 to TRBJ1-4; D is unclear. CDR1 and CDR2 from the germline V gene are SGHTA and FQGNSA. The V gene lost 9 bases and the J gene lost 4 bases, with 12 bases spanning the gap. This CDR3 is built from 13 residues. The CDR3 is CASRDLGNEKLFF. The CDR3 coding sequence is TGTGCCAGTAGGGATTTGGGTAATGAAAAACTGTTTTTT.

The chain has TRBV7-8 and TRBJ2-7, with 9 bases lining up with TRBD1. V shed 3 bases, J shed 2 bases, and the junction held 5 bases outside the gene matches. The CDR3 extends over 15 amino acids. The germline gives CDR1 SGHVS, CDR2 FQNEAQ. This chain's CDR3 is CASSFRRDRAYEQYF. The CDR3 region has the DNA TGTGCCAGCAGCTTCCGTCGGGACAGGGCCTACGAGCAGTACTTC.

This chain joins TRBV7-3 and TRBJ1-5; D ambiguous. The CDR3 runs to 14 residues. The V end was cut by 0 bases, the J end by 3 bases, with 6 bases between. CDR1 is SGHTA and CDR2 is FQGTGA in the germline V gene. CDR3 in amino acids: CASSLTGTNQPQHF. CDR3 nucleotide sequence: TGTGCCAGCAGCTTAACTGGAACCAATCAGCCCCAGCATTTT.

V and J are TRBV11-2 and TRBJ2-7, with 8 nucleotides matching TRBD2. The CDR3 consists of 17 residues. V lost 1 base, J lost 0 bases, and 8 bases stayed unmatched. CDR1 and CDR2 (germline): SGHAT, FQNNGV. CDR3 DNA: TGTGCCAGCAGCTTAGCTGGAACTAGCGGATCCTCCTACGAGCAGTACTTC. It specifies CASSLAGTSGSSYEQYF.

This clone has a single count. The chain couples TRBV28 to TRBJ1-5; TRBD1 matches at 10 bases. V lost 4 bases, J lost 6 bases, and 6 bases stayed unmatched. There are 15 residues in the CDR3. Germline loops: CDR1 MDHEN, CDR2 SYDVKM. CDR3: CASSSATGGVQPQHF. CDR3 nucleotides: TGTGCCAGCAGTTCAGCGACAGGGGGCGTTCAGCCCCAGCATTTT.